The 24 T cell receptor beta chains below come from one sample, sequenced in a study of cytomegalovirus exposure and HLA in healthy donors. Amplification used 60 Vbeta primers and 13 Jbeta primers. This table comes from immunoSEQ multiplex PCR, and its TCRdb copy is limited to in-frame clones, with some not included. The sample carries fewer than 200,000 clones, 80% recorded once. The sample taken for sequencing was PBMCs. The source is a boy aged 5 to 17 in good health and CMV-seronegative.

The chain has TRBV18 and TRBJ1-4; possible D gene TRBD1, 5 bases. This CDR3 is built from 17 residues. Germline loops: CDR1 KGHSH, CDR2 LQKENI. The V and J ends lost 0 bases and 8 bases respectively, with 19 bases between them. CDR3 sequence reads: CASSPPGRGIRNEKLFF. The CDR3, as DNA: TGTGCCAGCTCACCACCGGGTCGGGGGATTCGGAACGAAAAACTGTTTTTT.

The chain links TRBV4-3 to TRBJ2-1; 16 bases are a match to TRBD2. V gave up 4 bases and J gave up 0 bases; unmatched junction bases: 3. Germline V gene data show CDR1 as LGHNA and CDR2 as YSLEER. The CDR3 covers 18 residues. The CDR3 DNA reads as TGCGCCAGCAGCCCGGGACTAGCGGGAGGGAGCTCCTACAATGAGCAGTTCTTC. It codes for CASSPGLAGGSSYNEQFF.

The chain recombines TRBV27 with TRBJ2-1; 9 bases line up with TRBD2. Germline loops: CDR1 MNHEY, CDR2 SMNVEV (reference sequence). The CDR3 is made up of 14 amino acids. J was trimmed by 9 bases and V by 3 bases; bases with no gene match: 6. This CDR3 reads CASSFGGGALEQFF. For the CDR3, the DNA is TGTGCCAGCAGTTTTGGCGGGGGGGCTCTTGAGCAGTTCTTC.

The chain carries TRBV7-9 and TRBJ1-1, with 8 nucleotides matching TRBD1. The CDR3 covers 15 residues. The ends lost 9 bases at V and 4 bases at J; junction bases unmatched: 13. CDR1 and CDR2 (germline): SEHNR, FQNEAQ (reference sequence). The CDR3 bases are TGTGCCAGTAACCAAGATCCCAGGGGGCCCACTGAAGCTTTCTTT. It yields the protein CASNQDPRGPTEAFF.

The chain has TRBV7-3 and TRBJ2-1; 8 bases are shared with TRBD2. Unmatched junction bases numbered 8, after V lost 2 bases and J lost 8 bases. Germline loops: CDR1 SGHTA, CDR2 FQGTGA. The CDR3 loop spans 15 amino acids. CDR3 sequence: CASSLRTSPADEQFF. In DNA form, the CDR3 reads TGTGCCAGCAGCTTACGGACTAGCCCGGCGGATGAGCAGTTCTTC. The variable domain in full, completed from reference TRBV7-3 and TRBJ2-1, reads GAGVSQTPSNKVTEKGKYVELRCDPISGHTALYWYRQSLGQGPEFLIYFQGTGAADDSGLPNDRFFAVRPEGSVSTLKIQRTERGDSAVYLCASSLRTSPADEQFFGPGTRLTVL.

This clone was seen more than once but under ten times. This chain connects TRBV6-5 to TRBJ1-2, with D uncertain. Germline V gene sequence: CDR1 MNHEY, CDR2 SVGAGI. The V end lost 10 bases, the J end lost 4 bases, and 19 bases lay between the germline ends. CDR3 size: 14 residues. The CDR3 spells CATQTGLQIYGYTF. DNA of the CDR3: TGTGCCACACAAACGGGTCTTCAAATCTATGGCTACACCTTC.

CDR3 sequence reads: CAWSVPFAGYEQYF. In DNA, the CDR3 is TGTGCCTGGAGTGTACCATTTGCGGGGTACGAGCAGTACTTC. The V and J genes are TRBV30 and TRBJ2-7; weak D call: TRBD2 (6 bases). Germline V gene lookup returns CDR1 GTSNPN and CDR2 SVGIG (reference sequence). The CDR3 spans 14 residues. The V end lost 0 bases, the J end lost 4 bases, and 13 bases lay between the germline ends.

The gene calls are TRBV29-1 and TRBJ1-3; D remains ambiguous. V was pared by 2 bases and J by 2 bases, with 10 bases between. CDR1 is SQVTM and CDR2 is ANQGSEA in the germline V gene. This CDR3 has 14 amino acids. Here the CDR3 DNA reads TGCAGCGTTGAATCGTCCGGGGCTGGAAACACCATATATTTT. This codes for CSVESSGAGNTIYF.

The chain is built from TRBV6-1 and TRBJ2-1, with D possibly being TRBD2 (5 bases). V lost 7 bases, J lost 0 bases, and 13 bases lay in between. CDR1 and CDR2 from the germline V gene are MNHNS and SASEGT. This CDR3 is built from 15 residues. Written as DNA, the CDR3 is TGTGCCAGCAATAAGGGAACTAGCTCCTACAATGAGCAGTTCTTC. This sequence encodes CASNKGTSSYNEQFF.

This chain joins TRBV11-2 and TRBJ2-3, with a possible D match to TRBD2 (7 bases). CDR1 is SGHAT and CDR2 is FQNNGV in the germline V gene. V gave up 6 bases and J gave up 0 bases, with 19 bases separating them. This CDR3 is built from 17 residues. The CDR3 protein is CASSLTGGRKSTDTQYF. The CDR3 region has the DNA TGTGCCAGCAGTCTCACCGGGGGGCGGAAAAGCACAGATACGCAGTATTTT.

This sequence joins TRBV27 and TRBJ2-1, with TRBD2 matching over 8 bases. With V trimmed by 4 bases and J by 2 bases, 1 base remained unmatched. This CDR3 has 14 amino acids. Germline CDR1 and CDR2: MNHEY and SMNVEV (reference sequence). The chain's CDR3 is CASSSGRAYNEQFF. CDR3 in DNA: TGTGCCAGCAGTTCCGGGAGGGCCTACAATGAGCAGTTCTTC.

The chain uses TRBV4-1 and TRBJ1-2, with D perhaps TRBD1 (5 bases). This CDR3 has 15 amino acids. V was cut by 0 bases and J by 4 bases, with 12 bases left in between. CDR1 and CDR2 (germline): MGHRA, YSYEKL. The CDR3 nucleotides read TGCGCCAGCAGCCAAGATCGTCAGGGCCCCTATGGCTACACCTTC. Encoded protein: CASSQDRQGPYGYTF.

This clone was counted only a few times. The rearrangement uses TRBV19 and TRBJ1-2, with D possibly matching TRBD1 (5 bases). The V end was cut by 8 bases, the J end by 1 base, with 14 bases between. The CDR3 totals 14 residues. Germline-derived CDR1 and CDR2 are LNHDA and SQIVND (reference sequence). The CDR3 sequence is CASSTGIVNYGYTF. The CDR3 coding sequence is TGTGCCAGTTCCACAGGAATCGTTAACTATGGCTACACCTTC.

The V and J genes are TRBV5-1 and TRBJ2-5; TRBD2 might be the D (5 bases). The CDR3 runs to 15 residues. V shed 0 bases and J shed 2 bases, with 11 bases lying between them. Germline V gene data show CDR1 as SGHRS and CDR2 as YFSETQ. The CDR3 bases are TGCGCCAGCAGCTTGGATCACAGAGGGCAAGAGACCCAGTACTTC. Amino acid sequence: CASSLDHRGQETQYF.

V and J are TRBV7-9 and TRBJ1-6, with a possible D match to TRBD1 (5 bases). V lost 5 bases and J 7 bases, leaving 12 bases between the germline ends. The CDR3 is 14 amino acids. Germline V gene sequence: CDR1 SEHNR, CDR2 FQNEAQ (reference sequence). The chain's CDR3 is CASSAGRGNSPLHF. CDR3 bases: TGTGCCAGCAGCGCGGGACGGGGAAATTCACCCCTCCACTTT.

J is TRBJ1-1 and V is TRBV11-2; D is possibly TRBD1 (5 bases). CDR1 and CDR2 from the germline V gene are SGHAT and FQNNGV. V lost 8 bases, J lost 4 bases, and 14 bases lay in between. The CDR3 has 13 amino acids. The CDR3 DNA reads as TGTGCCAGCCGTCAGGGCGGGGGCACTGAAGCTTTCTTT. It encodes CASRQGGGTEAFF.

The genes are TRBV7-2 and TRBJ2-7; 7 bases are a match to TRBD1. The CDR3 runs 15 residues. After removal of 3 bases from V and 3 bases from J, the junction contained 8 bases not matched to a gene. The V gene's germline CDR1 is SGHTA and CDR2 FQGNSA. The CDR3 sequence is CASSFHRGPIYEQYF. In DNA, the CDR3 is TGTGCCAGCAGCTTCCACAGGGGCCCTATCTACGAGCAGTACTTC. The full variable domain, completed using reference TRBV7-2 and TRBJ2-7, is GAGVSQSPSNKVTEKGKDVELRCDPISGHTALYWYRQSLGQGLEFLIYFQGNSAPDKSGLPSDRFSAERTGGSVSTLTIQRTQQEDSAVYLCASSFHRGPIYEQYFGPGTRLTVT.

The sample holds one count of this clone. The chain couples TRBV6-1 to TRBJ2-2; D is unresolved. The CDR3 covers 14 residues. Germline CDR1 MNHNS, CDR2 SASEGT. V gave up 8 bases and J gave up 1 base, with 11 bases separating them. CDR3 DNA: TGTGCCAGCCGTGGCGGAGTGAACACCGGGGAGCTGTTTTTT. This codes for CASRGGVNTGELFF.

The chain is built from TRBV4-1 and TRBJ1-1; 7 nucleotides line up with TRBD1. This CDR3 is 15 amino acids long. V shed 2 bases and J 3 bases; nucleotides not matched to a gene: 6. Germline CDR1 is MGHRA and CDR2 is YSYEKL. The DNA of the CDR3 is TGCGCCAGCAGCCAAAATGACAGGGTGGACACTGAAGCTTTCTTT. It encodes CASSQNDRVDTEAFF.

CDR3 nucleotide sequence: TGTGCCAGCAGCATACGGGGACAGGGGGCCCCCTCTTCCCAGCATTTT. The encoded protein is CASSIRGQGAPSSQHF. J is TRBJ1-5 and V is TRBV21-1; TRBD1 is the table's D call, not checked against the DNA. TRBV21-1 is reported as a pseudogene. CDR3 length: 16 residues.

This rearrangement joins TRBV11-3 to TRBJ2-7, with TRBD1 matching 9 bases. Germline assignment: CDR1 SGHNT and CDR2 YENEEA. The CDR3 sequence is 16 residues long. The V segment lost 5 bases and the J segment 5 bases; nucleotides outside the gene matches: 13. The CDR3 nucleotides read TGTGCCAGCAGCGCAACGACCGGGACAGGGAGCCACGAGCAGTACTTC. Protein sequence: CASSATTGTGSHEQYF.

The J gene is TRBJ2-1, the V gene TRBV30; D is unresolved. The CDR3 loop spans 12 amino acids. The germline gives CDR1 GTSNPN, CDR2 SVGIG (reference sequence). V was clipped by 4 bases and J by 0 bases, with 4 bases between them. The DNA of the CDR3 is TGTGCCTGGACAGGCTCCTACAATGAGCAGTTCTTC. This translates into CAWTGSYNEQFF.

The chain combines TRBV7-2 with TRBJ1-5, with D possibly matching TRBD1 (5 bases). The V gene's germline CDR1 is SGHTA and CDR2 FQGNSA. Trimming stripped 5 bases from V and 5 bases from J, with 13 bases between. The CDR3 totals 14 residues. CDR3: CASSLNGGDQPQHF. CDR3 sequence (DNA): TGTGCCAGCAGCCTAAACGGGGGTGATCAGCCCCAGCATTTT.

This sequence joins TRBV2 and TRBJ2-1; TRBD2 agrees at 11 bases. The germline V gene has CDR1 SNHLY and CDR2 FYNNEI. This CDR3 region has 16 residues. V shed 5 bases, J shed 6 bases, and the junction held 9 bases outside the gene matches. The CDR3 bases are TGTGCCAGCAGTAGATCACTAGCGGGGGCCGCCAATGAGCAGTTCTTC. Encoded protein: CASSRSLAGAANEQFF.